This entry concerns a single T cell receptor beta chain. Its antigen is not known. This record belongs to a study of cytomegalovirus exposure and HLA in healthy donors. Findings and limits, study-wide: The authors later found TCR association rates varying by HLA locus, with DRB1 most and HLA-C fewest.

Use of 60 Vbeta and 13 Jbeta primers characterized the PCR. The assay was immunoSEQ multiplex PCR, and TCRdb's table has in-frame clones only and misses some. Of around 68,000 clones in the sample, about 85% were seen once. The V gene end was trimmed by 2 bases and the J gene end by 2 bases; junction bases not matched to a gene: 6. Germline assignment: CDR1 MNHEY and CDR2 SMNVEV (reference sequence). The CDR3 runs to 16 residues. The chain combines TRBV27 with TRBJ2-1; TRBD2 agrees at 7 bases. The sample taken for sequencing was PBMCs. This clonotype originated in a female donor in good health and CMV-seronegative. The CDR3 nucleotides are TGTGCCAGCAGTTTAATGTCTAGCGGACCCTACAATGAGCAGTTCTTC. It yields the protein CASSLMSSGPYNEQFF.